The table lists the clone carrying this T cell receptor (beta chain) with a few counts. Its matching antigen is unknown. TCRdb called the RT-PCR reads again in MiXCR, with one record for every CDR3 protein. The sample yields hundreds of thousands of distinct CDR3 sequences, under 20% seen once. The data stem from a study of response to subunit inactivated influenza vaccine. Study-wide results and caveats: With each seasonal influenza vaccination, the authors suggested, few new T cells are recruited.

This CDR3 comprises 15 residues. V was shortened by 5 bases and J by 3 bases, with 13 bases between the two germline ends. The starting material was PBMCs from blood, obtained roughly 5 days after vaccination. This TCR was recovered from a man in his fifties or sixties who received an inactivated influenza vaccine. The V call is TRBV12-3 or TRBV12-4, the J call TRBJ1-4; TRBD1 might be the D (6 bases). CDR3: CASSTTGLSNEKLFF. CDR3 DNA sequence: TGTGCCAGCAGTACAACAGGGTTGTCTAATGAAAAACTGTTTTTT.